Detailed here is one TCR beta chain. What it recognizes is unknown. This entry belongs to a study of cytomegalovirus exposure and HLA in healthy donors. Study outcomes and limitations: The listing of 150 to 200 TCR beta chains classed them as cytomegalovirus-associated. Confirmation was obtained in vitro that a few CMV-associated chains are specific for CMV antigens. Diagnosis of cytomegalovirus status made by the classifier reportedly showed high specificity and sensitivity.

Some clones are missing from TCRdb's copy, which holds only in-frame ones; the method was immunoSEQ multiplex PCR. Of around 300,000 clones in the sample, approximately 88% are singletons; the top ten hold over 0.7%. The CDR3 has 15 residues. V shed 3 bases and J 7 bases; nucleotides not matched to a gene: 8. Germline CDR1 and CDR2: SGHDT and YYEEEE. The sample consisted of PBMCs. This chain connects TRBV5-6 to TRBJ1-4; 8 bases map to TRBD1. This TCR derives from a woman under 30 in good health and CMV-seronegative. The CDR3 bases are TGTGCCAGCAGCTCTAAGTCGGGACAGGTTGAAAAACTGTTTTTT. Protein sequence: CASSSKSGQVEKLFF.